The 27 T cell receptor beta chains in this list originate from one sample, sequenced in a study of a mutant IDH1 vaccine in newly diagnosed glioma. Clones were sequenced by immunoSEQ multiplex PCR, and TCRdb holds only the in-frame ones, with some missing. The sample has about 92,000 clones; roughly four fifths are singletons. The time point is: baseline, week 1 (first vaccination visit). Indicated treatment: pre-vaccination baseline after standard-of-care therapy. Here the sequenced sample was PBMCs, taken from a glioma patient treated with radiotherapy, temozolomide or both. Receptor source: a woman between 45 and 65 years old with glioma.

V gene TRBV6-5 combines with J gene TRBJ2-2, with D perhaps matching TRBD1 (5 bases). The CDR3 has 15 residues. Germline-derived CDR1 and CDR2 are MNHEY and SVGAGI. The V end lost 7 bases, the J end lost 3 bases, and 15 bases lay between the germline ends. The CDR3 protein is CASKLRVEDTGELFF. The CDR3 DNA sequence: TGTGCCAGCAAGCTCAGGGTTGAGGACACCGGGGAGCTGTTTTTT.

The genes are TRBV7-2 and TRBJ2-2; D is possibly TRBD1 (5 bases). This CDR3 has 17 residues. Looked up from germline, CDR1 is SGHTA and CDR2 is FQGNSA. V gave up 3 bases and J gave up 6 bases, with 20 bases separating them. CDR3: CASSFSFPRVWAGELFF. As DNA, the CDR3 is TGTGCCAGCAGCTTCTCCTTCCCCAGGGTTTGGGCCGGGGAGCTGTTTTTT.

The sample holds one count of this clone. CDR3 DNA sequence: TGTGCCAGCAGCTTGGGACCAGAGGGGTACGGCTACACCTTC. It encodes CASSLGPEGYGYTF. The V and J genes are TRBV5-6 and TRBJ1-2, with D perhaps TRBD1 (5 bases). V lost 0 bases, J lost 8 bases, and 14 bases lay in between. Germline V gene sequence: CDR1 SGHDT, CDR2 YYEEEE. The CDR3 contains 14 residues.

This CDR3 reads CASTDGGNTIYF. The CDR3 coding sequence is TGTGCCAGCACGGACGGAGGAAACACCATATATTTT. The chain carries TRBV2 and TRBJ1-3; no definite D call. The CDR3 spans 12 residues. The V end was cut by 7 bases, the J end by 4 bases, with 8 bases between. The germline gives CDR1 SNHLY, CDR2 FYNNEI.

CDR3 amino acids: CASSFPGPNQPQHF. DNA for the CDR3: TGTGCCAGCAGCTTCCCGGGACCTAATCAGCCCCAGCATTTT. The chain has TRBV7-9 and TRBJ1-5; possible D gene TRBD1, 5 bases. V lost 3 bases and J 4 bases, leaving 10 bases between the germline ends. CDR1 SEHNR and CDR2 FQNEAQ come from the germline V gene (reference sequence). CDR3 length: 14 amino acids.

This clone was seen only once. The CDR3 sequence is CASSNWGGNTEAFF. The DNA of the CDR3 is TGTGCCAGCAGTAACTGGGGGGGGAACACTGAAGCTTTCTTT. The chain is built from TRBV7-9 and TRBJ1-1; D perhaps matches TRBD1 (5 bases). The CDR3 is made up of 14 amino acids. The germline gives CDR1 SEHNR, CDR2 FQNEAQ (reference sequence). The V end lost 6 bases, the J end lost 1 base, and 12 bases lay between the germline ends.

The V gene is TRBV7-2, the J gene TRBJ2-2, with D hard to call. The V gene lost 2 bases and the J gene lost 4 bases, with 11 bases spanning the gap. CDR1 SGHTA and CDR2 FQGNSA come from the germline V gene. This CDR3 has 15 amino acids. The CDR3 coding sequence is TGTGCCAGCAGCTTAAAAGGCAGCTCCACCGGGGAGCTGTTTTTT. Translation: CASSLKGSSTGELFF.

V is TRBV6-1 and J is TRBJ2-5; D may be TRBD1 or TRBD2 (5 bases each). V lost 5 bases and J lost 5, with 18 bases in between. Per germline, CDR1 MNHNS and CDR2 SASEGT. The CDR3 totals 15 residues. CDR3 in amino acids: CASSTGTIPQETQYF. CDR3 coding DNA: TGTGCCAGCAGTACCGGGACGATTCCCCAGGAGACCCAGTACTTC.

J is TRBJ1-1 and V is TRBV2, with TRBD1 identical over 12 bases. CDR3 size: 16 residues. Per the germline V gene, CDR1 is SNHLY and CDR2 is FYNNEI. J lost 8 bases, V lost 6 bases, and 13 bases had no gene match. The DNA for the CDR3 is TGTGCCAGCAGGAACTCGGGACAGGGGGCTCACTGGGAAGCTTTCTTT. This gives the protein CASRNSGQGAHWEAFF.

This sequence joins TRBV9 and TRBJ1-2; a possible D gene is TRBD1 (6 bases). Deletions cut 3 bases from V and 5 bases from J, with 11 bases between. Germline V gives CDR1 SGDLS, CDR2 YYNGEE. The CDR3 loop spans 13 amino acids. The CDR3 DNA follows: TGTGCCAGCAGCGCCGGACAGCCGTATGGCTACACCTTC. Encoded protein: CASSAGQPYGYTF.

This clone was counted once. The CDR3 region has the DNA TGTGCCACCCGGGACAGGGGAGTAGACGAGCAGTTCTTC. Translation gives CATRDRGVDEQFF. This chain uses TRBV2 with TRBJ2-1; 10 bases are shared with TRBD1. The ends lost 10 bases at V and 10 bases at J; junction bases unmatched: 10. CDR1 and CDR2 from the germline V gene are SNHLY and FYNNEI. The length of the CDR3 is 13 residues.

CDR3 protein: CASSPGLAGGEETQYF. The CDR3 DNA is TGTGCCAGCAGCCCAGGACTAGCGGGGGGGGAAGAGACCCAGTACTTC. The V gene is TRBV9, the J gene TRBJ2-5, with 15 bases aligning to TRBD2. Germline V gives CDR1 SGDLS, CDR2 YYNGEE. V gave up 4 bases and J gave up 3 bases; unmatched junction bases: 4. This CDR3 region has 16 residues.

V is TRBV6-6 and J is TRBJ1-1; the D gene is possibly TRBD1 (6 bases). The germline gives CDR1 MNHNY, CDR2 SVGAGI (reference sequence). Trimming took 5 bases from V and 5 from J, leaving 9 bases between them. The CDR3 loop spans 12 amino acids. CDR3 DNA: TGTGCCAGCAGTCCGCAGGGGACTGAAGCTTTCTTT. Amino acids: CASSPQGTEAFF.

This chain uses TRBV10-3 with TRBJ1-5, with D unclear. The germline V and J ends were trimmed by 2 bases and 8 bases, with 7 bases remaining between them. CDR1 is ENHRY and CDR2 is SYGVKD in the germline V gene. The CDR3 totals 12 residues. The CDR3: CAISERSEPQHF. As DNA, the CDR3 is TGTGCCATCAGTGAGCGGTCGGAGCCCCAGCATTTT.

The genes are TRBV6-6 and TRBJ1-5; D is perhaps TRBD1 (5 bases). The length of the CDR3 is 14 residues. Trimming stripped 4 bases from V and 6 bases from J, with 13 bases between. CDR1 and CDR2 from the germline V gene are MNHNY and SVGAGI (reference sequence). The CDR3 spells CASSSGGGGQPQHF. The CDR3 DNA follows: TGTGCCAGCAGTTCGGGGGGGGGTGGTCAGCCCCAGCATTTT.

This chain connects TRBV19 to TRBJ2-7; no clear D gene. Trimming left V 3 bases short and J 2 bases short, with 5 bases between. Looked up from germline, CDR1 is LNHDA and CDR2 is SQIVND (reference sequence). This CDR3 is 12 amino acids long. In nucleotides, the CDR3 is TGTGCCAGTAGTATCCCCCCCTACGAGCAGTACTTC. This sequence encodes CASSIPPYEQYF.

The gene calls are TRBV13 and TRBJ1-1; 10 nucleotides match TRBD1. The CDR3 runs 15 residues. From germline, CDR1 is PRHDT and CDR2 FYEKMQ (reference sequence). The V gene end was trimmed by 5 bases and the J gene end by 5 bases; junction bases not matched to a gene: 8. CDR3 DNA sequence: TGTGCCAGCAGCCTTTGGACAGGGGGGAGGACTGAAGCTTTCTTT. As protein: CASSLWTGGRTEAFF.

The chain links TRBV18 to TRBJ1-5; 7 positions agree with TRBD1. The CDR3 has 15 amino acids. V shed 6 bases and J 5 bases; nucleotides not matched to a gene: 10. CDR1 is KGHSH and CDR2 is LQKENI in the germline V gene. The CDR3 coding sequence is TGTGCCAGCTCCATGACAGGGAGTGCGGATCAGCCCCAGCATTTT. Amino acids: CASSMTGSADQPQHF.

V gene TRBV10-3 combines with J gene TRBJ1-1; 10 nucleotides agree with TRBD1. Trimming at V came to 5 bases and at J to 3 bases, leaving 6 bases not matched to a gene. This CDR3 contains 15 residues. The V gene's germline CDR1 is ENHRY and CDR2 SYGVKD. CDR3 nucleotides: TGTGCCATCAGTAAAGCCGGGACAGGGGACACTGAAGCTTTCTTT. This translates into CAISKAGTGDTEAFF.

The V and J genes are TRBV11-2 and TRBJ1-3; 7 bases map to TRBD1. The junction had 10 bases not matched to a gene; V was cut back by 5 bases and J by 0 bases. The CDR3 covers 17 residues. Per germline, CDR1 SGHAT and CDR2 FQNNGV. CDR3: CASSPTIRQGSGNTIYF. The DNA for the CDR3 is TGTGCCAGCAGCCCCACCATCCGACAGGGCTCTGGAAACACCATATATTTT. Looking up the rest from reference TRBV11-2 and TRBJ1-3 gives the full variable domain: EAGVAQSPRYKIIEKRQSVAFWCNPISGHATLYWYQQILGQGPKLLIQFQNNGVVDDSQLPKDRFSAERLKGVDSTLKIQPAKLEDSAVYLCASSPTIRQGSGNTIYFGEGSWLTVV.

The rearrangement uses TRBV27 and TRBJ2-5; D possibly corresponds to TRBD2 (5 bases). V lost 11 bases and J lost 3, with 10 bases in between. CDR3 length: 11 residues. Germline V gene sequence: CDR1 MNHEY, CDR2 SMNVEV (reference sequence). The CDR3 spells CACGRKETQYF. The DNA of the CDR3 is TGTGCCTGCGGGCGGAAAGAGACCCAGTACTTC.

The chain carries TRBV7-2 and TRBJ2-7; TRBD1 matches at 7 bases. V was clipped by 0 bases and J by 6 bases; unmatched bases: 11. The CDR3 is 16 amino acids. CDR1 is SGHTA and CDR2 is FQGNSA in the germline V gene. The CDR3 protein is CASSLAVNPYRGEQYF. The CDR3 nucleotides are TGTGCCAGCAGCTTAGCCGTCAATCCCTACAGGGGCGAGCAGTACTTC.

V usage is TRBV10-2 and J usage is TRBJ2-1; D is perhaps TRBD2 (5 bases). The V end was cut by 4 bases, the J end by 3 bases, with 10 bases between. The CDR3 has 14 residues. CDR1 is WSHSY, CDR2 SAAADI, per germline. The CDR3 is CASSGDDYYNEQFF. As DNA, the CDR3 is TGCGCCAGCAGTGGTGACGACTACTACAATGAGCAGTTCTTC.

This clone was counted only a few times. The CDR3 DNA is TGTGCCAGCAGCTTAGCCTCGCTGACCGGGACAGGGTCCACTGAAGCTTTCTTT. It yields the protein CASSLASLTGTGSTEAFF. The chain couples TRBV7-9 to TRBJ1-1, with TRBD1 matching over 9 bases. The V segment lost 0 bases and the J segment 4 bases; nucleotides outside the gene matches: 12. This CDR3 has 18 amino acids. Germline V gene lookup returns CDR1 SEHNR and CDR2 FQNEAQ (reference sequence).

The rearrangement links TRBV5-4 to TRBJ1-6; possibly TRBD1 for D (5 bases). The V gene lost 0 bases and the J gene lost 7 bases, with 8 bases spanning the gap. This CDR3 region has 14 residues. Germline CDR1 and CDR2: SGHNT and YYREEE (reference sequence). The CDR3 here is CASSLVGENSPLHF. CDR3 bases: TGTGCCAGCAGCTTGGTAGGGGAAAATTCACCCCTCCACTTT.

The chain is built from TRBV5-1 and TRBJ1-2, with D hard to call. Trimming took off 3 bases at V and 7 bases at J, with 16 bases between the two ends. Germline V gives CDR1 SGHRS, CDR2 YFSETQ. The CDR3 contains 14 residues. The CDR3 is CASSSDTGPSGYTF. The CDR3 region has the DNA TGCGCCAGCAGCTCTGATACGGGCCCTAGTGGCTACACCTTC.

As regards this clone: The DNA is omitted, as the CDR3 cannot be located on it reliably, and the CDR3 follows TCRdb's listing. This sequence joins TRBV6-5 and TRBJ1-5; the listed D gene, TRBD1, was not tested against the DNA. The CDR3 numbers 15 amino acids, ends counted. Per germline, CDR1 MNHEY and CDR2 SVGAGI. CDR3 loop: CASSSSGQSNQPQHF.